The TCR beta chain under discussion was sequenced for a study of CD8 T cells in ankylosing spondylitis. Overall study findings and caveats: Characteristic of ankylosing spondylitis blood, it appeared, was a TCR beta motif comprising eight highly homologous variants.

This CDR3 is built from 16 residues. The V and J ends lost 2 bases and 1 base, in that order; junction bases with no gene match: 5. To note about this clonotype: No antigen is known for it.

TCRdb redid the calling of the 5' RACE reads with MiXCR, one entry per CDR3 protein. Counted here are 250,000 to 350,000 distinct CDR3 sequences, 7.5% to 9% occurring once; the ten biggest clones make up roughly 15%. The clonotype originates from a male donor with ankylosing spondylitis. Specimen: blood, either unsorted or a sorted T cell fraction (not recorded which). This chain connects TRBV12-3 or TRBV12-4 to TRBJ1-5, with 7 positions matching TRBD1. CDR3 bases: TGTGCCAGCAGTTTAACCAGGGGGGGGAGCAATCAGCCCCAGCATTTT. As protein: CASSLTRGGSNQPQHF.